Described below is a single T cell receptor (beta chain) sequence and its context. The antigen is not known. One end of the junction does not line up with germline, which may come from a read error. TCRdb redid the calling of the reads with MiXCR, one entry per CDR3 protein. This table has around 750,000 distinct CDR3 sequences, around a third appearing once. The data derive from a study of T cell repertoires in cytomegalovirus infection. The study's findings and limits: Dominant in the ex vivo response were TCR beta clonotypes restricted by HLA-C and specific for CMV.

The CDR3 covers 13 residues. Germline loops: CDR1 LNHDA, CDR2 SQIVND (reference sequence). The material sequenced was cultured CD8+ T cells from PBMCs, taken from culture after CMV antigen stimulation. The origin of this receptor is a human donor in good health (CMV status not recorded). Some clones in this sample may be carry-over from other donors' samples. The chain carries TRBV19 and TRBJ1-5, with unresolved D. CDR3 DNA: TGTGCCAGTACTCCGGCTGGGAATCAGCCCCAACATTTT. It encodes CASTPAGNQPQHF.